This entry lists 5 T cell receptor beta chains sequenced from one sample in a study of neurological immune-mediated disorders. TCRdb reprocessed the 5' RACE reads with MiXCR, giving one entry per CDR3 protein. The table lists around 33,000 distinct CDR3 sequences, around 7.8% of them singletons, with roughly 4.3% in the top ten. What was sequenced was PBMCs. Every receptor here comes from a woman aged 40 to 50 in good health.

This clonotype has a count of ten or more. This chain joins TRBV7-9 and TRBJ2-1, with TRBD2 matching 10 bases. Germline lookup yields CDR1 SEHNR and CDR2 FQNEAQ (reference sequence). After removal of 4 bases from V and 9 bases from J, the junction contained 21 bases not matched to a gene. This CDR3 region has 19 residues. CDR3 protein: CASSSLPSGRRRVPGEQFF. The CDR3 coding sequence is TGTGCCAGCAGCTCCCTCCCTAGCGGGAGAAGGAGGGTACCAGGTGAGCAGTTCTTC.

This clonotype was seen many times. The chain recombines TRBV20-1 with TRBJ1-2; D possibly corresponds to TRBD1 (6 bases). The germline V and J ends were trimmed by 5 bases and 2 bases, with 9 bases remaining between them. Germline CDR1 and CDR2: DFQATT and SNEGSKA (reference sequence). CDR3 length: 12 residues. The CDR3 sequence is CSAWQGNYGYTF. The CDR3 DNA follows: TGCAGTGCTTGGCAGGGGAACTATGGCTACACCTTC.

The sample holds many counts of this clonotype. The V gene is TRBV5-1, the J gene TRBJ2-1; TRBD2 aligns across 7 bases. Germline lookup yields CDR1 SGHRS and CDR2 YFSETQ. CDR3 length: 17 amino acids. With V trimmed by 0 bases and J by 0 bases, 6 bases remained unmatched. This CDR3 reads CASSLGSGGSSYNEQFF. CDR3 in DNA: TGCGCCAGCAGCTTGGGATCGGGGGGAAGCTCCTACAATGAGCAGTTCTTC. Full variable domain (remainder filled in from reference TRBV5-1 and TRBJ2-1): KAGVTQTPRYLIKTRGQQVTLSCSPISGHRSVSWYQQTPGQGLQFLFEYFSETQRNKGNFPGRFSGRQFSNSRSEMNVSTLELGDSALYLCASSLGSGGSSYNEQFFGPGTRLTVL.

The gene calls are TRBV28 and TRBJ2-5, with D possibly TRBD2 on 6 matching bases. Germline CDR1 reads MDHEN; CDR2 reads SYDVKM. Trimming took off 6 bases at V and 4 bases at J, with 18 bases between the two ends. This CDR3 is 15 amino acids long. CDR3 protein: CASRLGGVGGETQYF. CDR3 nucleotides: TGTGCCAGCAGACTAGGCGGGGTGGGGGGAGAGACCCAGTACTTC.

The sample holds a few counts of this clonotype. The chain recombines TRBV20-1 with TRBJ2-5; 8 bases match TRBD2. The CDR3 totals 14 residues. The V gene's germline CDR1 is DFQATT and CDR2 SNEGSKA (reference sequence). The junction had 5 bases not matched to a gene; V was cut back by 4 bases and J by 1 base. DNA of the CDR3: TGCAGTGCTACCGGGGGGGTTCTCCAAGAGACCCAGTACTTC. Residues: CSATGGVLQETQYF.